This entry is about one T cell receptor beta chain. TCRdb used MiXCR to reprocess the RT-PCR reads, holding one entry per CDR3 protein. The sample lists about 110,000 distinct CDR3 sequences; 35% to 45% were seen once. Germline V CDR1 and CDR2: PRHDT, FYEKMQ (reference sequence). V gave up 5 bases and J gave up 0 bases, with 11 bases separating them. There are 15 residues in the CDR3. The data originate from a study of patients and donors after allogeneic stem cell transplantation. The V gene is TRBV13, the J gene TRBJ2-4, with D tentatively TRBD2 (6 bases). Sequenced input: blood, either unsorted or a sorted T cell fraction (not recorded which). This TCR was recovered from a human donor who was either an allogeneic HSCT recipient or a stem cell or donor lymphocyte infusion donor (not recorded which). It is not recorded whose cells these are; they may come from a transplant donor. The CDR3 region has the DNA TGTGCCAGCAGCCCAGGCGGGGAAGCCAAAAACATTCAGTACTTC. It is translated as CASSPGGEAKNIQYF. Using reference TRBV13 and TRBJ2-4 for the parts outside the CDR3, the full variable domain is AAGVIQSPRHLIKEKRETATLKCYPIPRHDTVYWYQQGPGQDPQFLISFYEKMQSDKGSIPDRFSAQQFSDYHSELNMSSLELGDSALYFCASSPGGEAKNIQYFGAGTRLSVL.